There are many counts of the clone carrying this TCR beta chain. What it recognizes is unknown. The record originates from a study of response to subunit inactivated influenza vaccine. Study-wide results and limits: Authors suggested few new T cells are recruited by each seasonal influenza vaccination.

Germline assignment: CDR1 DFQATT and CDR2 SNEGSKA (reference sequence). This CDR3 is 15 amino acids long. V shed 3 bases and J 2 bases; nucleotides not matched to a gene: 7. MiXCR, run by TCRdb on the RT-PCR reads, gives a single entry per CDR3 protein. Here the sample spans more than 400,000 distinct CDR3 sequences, about 10% being singletons. The sample was PBMCs from blood, taken 40 to 50 days after vaccination. The sequence derives from a man aged 50 or older who received an inactivated influenza vaccine. The chain links TRBV20-1 to TRBJ2-4, with TRBD1 identical over 7 bases. The CDR3 DNA sequence: TGCAGTGCTAGTAGGGACAGCTTAACCAAAAACATTCAGTACTTC. This codes for CSASRDSLTKNIQYF.